This T cell receptor beta chain emerged from a study of tumor-infiltrating lymphocytes in primary liver carcinoma. Looking at the study overall: Both sexes were represented among patients, who were 30 to 69 years old. Samples had roughly 3.5 to 8 million productive TCRbeta reads, comparable between tissue types.

This clonotype was counted at least ten times. Total RNA and DNA came together from about 21-30 mg of bulk tissue without cell sorting. Every patient had chronic HBV infection and was treatment-naive. The study found over 90% viable tumor cells in every tumor sample. TCR beta cDNA was prepared out of roughly 500 ng total RNA by means of a constant-region primer. Construction of TCR beta libraries relied on three successive nested multiplex PCR rounds employing slightly modified ARM-PCR. One entry per CDR3 protein results from TCRdb running MiXCR on the multiplex PCR reads. The table lists approximately 110,000 distinct CDR3 sequences, 55% to 75% of them singletons. Sequencing used liver tumor tissue from sampling region 3. Subset here: tumor region T3, left-lateral pole. The sequence was collected from a woman aged 60 to 75 with primary liver carcinoma and hepatitis B virus infection.

CDR3: CASSETSGIYEQYF. The CDR3 coding sequence is TGCGCCAGCAGTGAAACTAGCGGGATCTACGAGCAGTACTTC. This chain links TRBV10-2 with TRBJ2-7; the match to TRBD2 covers 10 bases. The CDR3 runs to 14 residues. The J segment lost 3 bases and the V segment lost 3 bases, leaving 2 bases of the junction unmatched. CDR1 is WSHSY, CDR2 SAAADI, per germline.